This is a list of T cell receptor beta chains from one sample in a study of CD8 T cells in ankylosing spondylitis. One entry per CDR3 protein, called by TCRdb with MiXCR from the 5' RACE reads. Among some 300,000 distinct CDR3 sequences listed, less than 25% were seen once. Sequenced sample: blood, either unsorted or a sorted T cell fraction (not recorded which). The source is a female donor with ankylosing spondylitis or in good health (not recorded which). CDR3s include the opening cysteine and the closing phenylalanine or tryptophan. The D gene is left open where the match is weak. Size is omitted from some rows. Given values are once, few, many or a class for expanded clones.

NA TRBJ2-1 NA TRBV14 CASSQVIGDSRNEQFF
TRBD1 TRBJ2-7 many TRBV12-3/TRBV12-4 CASSRTGAYEQYF
NA TRBJ2-1 few TRBV20-1 CSARDPVWFSYNEQFF
NA TRBJ1-3 NA TRBV5-1 CASSLGGGRGSGNTIYF
NA TRBJ2-3 NA TRBV2 CASSEEAGPEGDTQYF
NA TRBJ2-7 NA TRBV5-4 CASSPTGVQSRKQYF
TRBD2 TRBJ2-7 NA TRBV19 CASSTPGLVAEQYF
NA TRBJ2-7 NA TRBV25-1 CASSKGPPEGDEQYF
TRBD2 TRBJ2-3 NA TRBV14 CASSQGLAGELRGTQYF
TRBD2 TRBJ2-3 NA TRBV30 CAVGTSGSTDTQYF
NA TRBJ2-3 few TRBV10-3 CAISVVGDTQYF
NA TRBJ2-3 NA TRBV7-2 CASSLTGGNTQYF
NA TRBJ2-3 NA TRBV7-2 CASSLSLADTQYF
NA TRBJ2-7 NA TRBV11-2 CASSLQAQRFPFSYEQYF
TRBD1 TRBJ2-5 NA TRBV6-1 CASKGITGGKTQYF
NA TRBJ1-1 NA TRBV28 CASSTGPPWVTEAFF
TRBD2 TRBJ2-5 few TRBV20-1 CSAEAGDNFQETQYF
NA TRBJ1-6 few TRBV7-7 CASSLGLEGAYNSPLHF
TRBD2 TRBJ2-1 many TRBV12-3/TRBV12-4 CASSLGLAGDNEQFF
TRBD1 TRBJ2-7 NA TRBV7-2 CASSSSTGREQYF
NA TRBJ2-6 few TRBV20-1 CSAPAQLWANVLTF
NA TRBJ1-1 NA TRBV19 CASSIRHRFTVNTEAFF
TRBD2 TRBJ2-7 many TRBV20-1 CSARPSGRYEQYF
NA TRBJ1-4 NA TRBV15 CATSRVGERKLFF
NA TRBJ1-3 few TRBV12-3/TRBV12-4 CASSYVGSGNTIYF
NA TRBJ2-7 NA TRBV6-2/TRBV6-3 CASSSPSLLAGPAYEQYF
NA TRBJ2-1 NA TRBV5-4 CASGPTGVVYNEQFF
NA TRBJ1-1 NA TRBV5-1 CASRQGETDHTEAFF
NA TRBJ2-5 NA TRBV20-1 CSAVRHSQETQYF
TRBD2 TRBJ2-2 many TRBV3-1 CAISSGTGELFF
TRBD1 TRBJ2-4 few TRBV20-1 CSALGQGRGIQYF
TRBD2 TRBJ2-7 NA TRBV14 CASSQGSGGGEQYF
NA TRBJ2-1 few TRBV5-1 CASSLGGGGFDEQFF
NA TRBJ2-2 NA TRBV5-1 CASSLGIANTGELFF
NA TRBJ1-1 NA TRBV7-2 CASSLGLLNTEAFF
NA TRBJ2-2 NA TRBV2 CASSEPSLLGELFF
NA TRBJ2-3 NA TRBV6-5 CASSYPAGTSTDTQYF
NA TRBJ1-1 many TRBV29-1 CSVDMRGKNTEAFF
NA TRBJ1-2 few TRBV7-3 CASSLSGGYGYTF
TRBD1 TRBJ2-7 NA TRBV7-9 CASSVTTGSYEQYF
TRBD1 TRBJ1-3 NA TRBV10-3 CAGWTGSSGNTIYF
TRBD2 TRBJ2-1 few TRBV27 CASSFGWVAGGMNEQFF
TRBD2 TRBJ2-1 few TRBV7-9 CASSPQGLAGGQEFF
NA TRBJ2-7 NA TRBV7-9 CASSYQGSEQYF
TRBD1 TRBJ2-4 NA TRBV7-2 CASSSRGTGMYF
NA TRBJ1-2 many TRBV29-1 CSVARTTYGYTF
NA TRBJ2-1 NA TRBV15 CATSRANEQFF
TRBD1 TRBJ2-3 few TRBV10-3 CAITPRDSNFFSTDTQYF
TRBD1 TRBJ1-3 many TRBV20-1 CSAGQGLGNTIYF
NA TRBJ2-3 NA TRBV11-1 CASRPNWRDPVSGDTQYF
TRBD1 TRBJ2-5 few TRBV28 CASSFRDRISGETQYF
NA TRBJ2-7 NA TRBV20-1 CSASVSNYEQYF
NA TRBJ2-2 few TRBV7-2 CASSLPSYANTGELFF
NA TRBJ2-7 NA TRBV25-1 CASGSGPAYEQYF
NA TRBJ2-1 few TRBV7-2 CASSRLTDYQNNEQFF
TRBD2 TRBJ2-1 many TRBV29-1 CSVDRGRGGYNEQFF
TRBD2 TRBJ2-7 many TRBV20-1 CSASTSGDEQYF
NA TRBJ2-7 NA TRBV23-1 CASSQSKGAKYSYEQYF
NA TRBJ1-4 few TRBV11-2 CASSLDLTALRKLFF